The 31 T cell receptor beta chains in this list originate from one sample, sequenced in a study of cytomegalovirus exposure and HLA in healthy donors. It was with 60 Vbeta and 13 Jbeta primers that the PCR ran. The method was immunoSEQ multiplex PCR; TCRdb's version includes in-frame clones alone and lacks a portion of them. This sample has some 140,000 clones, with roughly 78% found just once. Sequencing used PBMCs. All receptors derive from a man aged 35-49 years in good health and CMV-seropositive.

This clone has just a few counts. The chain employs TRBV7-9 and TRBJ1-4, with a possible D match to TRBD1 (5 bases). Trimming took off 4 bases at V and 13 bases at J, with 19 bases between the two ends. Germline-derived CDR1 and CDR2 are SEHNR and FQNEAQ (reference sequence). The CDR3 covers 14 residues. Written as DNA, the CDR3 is TGTGCCAGCAGCTCGACGAAGGGGATCCAGAGACTGTTTTTT. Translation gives CASSSTKGIQRLFF.

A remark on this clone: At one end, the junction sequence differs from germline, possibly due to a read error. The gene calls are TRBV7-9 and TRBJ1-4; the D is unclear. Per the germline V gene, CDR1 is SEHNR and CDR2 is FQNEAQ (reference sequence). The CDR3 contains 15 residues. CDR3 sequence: CSSSSSLLTNEKLFF. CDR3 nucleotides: TGTTCCAGCAGTTCCTCGTTGTTAACTAATGAAAAACTGTTTTTT. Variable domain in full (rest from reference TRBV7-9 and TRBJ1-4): DTGVSQNPRHKITKRGQNVTFRCDPISEHNRLYWYRQTLGQGPEFLTYFQNEAQLEKSRLLSDRFSAERPKGSFSTLEIQRTEQGDSAMYLCSSSSSLLTNEKLFFGSGTQLSVL.

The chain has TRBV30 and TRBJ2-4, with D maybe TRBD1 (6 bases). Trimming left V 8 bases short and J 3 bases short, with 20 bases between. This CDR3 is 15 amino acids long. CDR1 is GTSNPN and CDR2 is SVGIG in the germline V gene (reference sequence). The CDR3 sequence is CAREAGEGVKNIQYF. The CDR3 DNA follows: TGTGCCCGTGAGGCAGGGGAAGGAGTCAAAAACATTCAGTACTTC.

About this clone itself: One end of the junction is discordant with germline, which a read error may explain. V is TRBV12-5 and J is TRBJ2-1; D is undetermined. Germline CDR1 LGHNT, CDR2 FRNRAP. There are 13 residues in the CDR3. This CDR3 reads CAGGFSVYNEQFF. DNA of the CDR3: TGTGCTGGTGGTTTCTCCGTCTACAATGAGCAGTTCTTC.

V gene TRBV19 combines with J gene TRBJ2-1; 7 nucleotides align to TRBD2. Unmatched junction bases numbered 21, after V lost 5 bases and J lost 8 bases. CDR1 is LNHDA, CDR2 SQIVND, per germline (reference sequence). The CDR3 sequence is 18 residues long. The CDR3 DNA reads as TGTGCCAGTAGTGGCTCTTCGGTGCGCGGGAGTTTGGGCGATGAGCAGTTCTTC. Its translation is CASSGSSVRGSLGDEQFF.

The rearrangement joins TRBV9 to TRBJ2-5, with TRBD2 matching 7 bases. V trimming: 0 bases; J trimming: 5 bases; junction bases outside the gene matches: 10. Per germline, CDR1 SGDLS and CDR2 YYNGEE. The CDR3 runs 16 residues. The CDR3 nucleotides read TGTGCCAGCAGCGTAGGGTTTCTAGCGGAGAGGGAGACCCAGTACTTC. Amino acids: CASSVGFLAERETQYF. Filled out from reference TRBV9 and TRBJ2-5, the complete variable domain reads DSGVTQTPKHLITATGQRVTLRCSPRSGDLSVYWYQQSLDQGLQFLIQYYNGEERAKGNILERFSAQQFPDLHSELNLSSLELGDSALYFCASSVGFLAERETQYFGPGTRLLVL.

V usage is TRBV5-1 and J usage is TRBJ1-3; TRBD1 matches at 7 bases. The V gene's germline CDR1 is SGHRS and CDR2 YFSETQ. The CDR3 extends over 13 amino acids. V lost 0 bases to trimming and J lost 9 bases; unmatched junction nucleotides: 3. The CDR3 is CASSLGTGRTIYF. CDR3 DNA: TGCGCCAGCAGCTTGGGGACAGGTCGCACCATATATTTT.

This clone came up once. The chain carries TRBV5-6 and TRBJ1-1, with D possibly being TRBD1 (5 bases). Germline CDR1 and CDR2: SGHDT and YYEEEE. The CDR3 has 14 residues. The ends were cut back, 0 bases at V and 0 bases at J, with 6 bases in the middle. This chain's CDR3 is CASSLAGMNTEAFF. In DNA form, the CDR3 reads TGTGCCAGCAGCTTGGCAGGGATGAACACTGAAGCTTTCTTT.

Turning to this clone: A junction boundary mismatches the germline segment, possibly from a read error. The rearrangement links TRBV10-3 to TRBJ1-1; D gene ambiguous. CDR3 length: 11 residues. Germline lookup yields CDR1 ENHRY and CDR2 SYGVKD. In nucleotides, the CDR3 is TGTGCCATCAGTGAGGCAGAGTCCCCCAGGTTT. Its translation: CAISEAESPRF.

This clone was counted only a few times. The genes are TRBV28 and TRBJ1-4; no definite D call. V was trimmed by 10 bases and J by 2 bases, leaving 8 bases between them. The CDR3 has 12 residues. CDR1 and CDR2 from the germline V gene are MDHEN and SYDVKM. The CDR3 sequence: CAIEITNEKLFF. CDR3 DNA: TGTGCCATTGAGATCACTAATGAAAAACTGTTTTTT.

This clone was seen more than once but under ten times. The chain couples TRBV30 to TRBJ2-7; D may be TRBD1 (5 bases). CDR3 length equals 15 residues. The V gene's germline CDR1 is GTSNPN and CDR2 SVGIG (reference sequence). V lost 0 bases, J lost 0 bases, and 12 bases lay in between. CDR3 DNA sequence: TGTGCCTGGAGTGTAGTTCAGGGCAGCTCCTACGAGCAGTACTTC. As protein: CAWSVVQGSSYEQYF. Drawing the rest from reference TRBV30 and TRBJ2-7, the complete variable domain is SQTIHQWPATLVQPVGSPLSLECTVEGTSNPNLYWYRQAAGRGLQLLFYSVGIGQISSEVPQNLSASRPQDRQFILSSKKLLLSDSGFYLCAWSVVQGSSYEQYFGPGTRLTVT.

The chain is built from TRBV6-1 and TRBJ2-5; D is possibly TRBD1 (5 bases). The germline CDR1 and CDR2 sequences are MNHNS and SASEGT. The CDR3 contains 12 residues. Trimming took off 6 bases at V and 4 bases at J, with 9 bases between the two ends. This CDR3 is CASRHQGETQYF. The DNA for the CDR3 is TGTGCCAGCAGACACCAGGGAGAGACCCAGTACTTC.

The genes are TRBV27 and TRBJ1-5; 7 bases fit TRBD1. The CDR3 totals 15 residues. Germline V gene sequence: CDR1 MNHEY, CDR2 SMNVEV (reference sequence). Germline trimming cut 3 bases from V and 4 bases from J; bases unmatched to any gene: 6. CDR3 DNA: TGTGCCAGCAGTTTTACGGGACAGAGAAATCAGCCCCAGCATTTT. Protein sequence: CASSFTGQRNQPQHF.

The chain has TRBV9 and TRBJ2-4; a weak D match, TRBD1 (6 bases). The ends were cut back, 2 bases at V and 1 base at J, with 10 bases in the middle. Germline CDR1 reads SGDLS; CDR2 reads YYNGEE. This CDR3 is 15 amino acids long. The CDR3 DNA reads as TGTGCCAGCAGCGTCGATGACAGGGCCAAAAACATTCAGTACTTC. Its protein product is CASSVDDRAKNIQYF.

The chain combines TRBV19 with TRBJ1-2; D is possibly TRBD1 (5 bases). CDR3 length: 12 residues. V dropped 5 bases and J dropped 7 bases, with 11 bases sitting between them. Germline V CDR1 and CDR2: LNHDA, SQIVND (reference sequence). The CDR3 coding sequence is TGTGCCAGTAGTGCAGGGTTTGGTGGCTACACCTTC. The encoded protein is CASSAGFGGYTF.

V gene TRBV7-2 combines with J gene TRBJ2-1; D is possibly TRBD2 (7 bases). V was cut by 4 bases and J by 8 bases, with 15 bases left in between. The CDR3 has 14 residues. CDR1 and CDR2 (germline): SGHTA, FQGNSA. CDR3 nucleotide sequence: TGTGCCAGCAGCTCATCGCAGGGGAGGGATGAGCAGTTCTTC. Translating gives CASSSSQGRDEQFF.

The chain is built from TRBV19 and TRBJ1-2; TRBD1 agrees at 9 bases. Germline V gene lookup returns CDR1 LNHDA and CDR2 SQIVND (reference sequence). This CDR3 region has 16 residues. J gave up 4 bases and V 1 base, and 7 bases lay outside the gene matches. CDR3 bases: TGTGCCAGTAGTATAGTCCAGGCGGGACAGGGCTATGGCTACACCTTC. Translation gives CASSIVQAGQGYGYTF.

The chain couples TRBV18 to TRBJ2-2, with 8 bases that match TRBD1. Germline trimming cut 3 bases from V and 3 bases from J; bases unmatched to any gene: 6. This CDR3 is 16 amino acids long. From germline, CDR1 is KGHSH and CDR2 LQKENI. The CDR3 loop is CASSPRTGFDTGELFF. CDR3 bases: TGTGCCAGCTCACCCAGGACAGGGTTTGACACCGGGGAGCTGTTTTTT.

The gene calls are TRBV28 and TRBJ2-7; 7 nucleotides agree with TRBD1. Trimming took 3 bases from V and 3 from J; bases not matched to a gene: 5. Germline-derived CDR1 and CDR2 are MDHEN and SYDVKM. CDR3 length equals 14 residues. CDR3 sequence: CASSFSQGDYEQYF. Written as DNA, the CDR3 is TGTGCCAGCAGTTTCTCGCAGGGGGACTACGAGCAGTACTTC.

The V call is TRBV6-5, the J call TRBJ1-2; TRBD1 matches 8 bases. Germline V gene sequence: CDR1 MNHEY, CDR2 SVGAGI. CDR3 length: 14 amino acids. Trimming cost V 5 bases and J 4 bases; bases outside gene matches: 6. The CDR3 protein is CASSASRGPYGYTF. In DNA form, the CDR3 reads TGTGCCAGCAGTGCATCCAGGGGGCCCTATGGCTACACCTTC.

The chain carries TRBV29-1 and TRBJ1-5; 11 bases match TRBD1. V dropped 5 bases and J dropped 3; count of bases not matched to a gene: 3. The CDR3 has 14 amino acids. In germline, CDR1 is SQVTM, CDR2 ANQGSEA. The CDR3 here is CSVRDRGSNQPQHF. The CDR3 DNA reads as TGCAGCGTTCGGGACAGGGGGTCCAATCAGCCCCAGCATTTT.

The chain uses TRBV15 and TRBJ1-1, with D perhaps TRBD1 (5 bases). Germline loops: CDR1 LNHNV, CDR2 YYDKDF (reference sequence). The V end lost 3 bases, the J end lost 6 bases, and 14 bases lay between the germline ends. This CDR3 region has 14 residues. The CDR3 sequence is CATSRGDFDAEAFF. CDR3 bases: TGTGCCACCAGCAGGGGGGACTTTGACGCTGAAGCTTTCTTT.

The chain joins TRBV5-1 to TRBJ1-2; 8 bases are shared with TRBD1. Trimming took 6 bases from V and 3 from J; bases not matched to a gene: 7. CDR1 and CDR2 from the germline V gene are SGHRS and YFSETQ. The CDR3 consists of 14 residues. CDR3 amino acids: CASNIGTGYYGYTF. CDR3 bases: TGCGCCAGCAACATAGGGACAGGTTACTATGGCTACACCTTC.

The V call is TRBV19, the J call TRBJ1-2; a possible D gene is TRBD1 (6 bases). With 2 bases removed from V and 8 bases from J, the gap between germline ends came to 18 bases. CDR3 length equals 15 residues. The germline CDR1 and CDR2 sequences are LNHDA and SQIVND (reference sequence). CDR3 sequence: CASSISPQGPRGYTF. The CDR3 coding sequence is TGTGCCAGTAGTATAAGCCCACAGGGACCTCGGGGCTACACCTTC. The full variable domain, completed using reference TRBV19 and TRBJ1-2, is DGGITQSPKYLFRKEGQNVTLSCEQNLNHDAMYWYRQDPGQGLRLIYYSQIVNDFQKGDIAEGYSVSREKKESFPLTVTSAQKNPTAFYLCASSISPQGPRGYTFGSGTRLTVV.

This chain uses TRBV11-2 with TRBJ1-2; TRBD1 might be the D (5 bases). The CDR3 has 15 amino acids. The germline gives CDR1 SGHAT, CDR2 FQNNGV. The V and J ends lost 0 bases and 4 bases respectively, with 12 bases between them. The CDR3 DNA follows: TGTGCCAGCAGCTTAGAGACGCGCAGGGCCTATGGCTACACCTTC. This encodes CASSLETRRAYGYTF.

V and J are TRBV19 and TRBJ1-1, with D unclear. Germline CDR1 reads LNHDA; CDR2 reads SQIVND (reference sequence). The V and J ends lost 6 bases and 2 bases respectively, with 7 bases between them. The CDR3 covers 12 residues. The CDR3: CASRTPNTEAFF. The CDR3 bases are TGTGCCAGTAGGACTCCCAACACTGAAGCTTTCTTT.

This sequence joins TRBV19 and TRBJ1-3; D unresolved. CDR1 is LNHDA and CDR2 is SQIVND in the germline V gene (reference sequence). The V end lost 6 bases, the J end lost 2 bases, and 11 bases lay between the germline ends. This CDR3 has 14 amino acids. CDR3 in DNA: TGTGCCAGTAGGACCTCAGGTGCTGGAAACACCATATATTTT. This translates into CASRTSGAGNTIYF.

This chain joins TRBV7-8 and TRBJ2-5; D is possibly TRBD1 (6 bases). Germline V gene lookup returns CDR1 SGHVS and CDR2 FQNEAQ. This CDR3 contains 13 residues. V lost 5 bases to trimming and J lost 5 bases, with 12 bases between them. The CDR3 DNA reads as TGTGCCAGCAGCACCCGACAGGTGGAGACCCAGTACTTC. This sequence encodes CASSTRQVETQYF.

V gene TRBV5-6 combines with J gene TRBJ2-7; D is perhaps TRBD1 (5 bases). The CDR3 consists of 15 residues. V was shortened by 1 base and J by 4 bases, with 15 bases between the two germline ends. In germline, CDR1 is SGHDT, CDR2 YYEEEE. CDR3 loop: CASSLRARVAYEQYF. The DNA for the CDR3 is TGTGCCAGCAGCTTGAGGGCCAGGGTCGCGTACGAGCAGTACTTC.

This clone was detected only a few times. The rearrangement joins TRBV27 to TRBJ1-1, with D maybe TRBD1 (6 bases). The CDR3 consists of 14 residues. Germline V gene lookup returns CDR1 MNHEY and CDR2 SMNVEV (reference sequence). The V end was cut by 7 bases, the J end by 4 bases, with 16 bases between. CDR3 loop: CASTATGLGTEAFF. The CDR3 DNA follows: TGTGCCAGCACCGCAACAGGGCTTGGCACTGAAGCTTTCTTT.

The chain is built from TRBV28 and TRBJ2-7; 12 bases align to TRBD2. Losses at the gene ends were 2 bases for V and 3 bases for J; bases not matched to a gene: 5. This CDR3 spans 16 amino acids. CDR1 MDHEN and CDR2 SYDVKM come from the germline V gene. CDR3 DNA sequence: TGTGCCAGCAGTTTAACTAGCGGGAGGACCGTCTACGAGCAGTACTTC. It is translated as CASSLTSGRTVYEQYF.